Listed here are 12 T cell receptor beta chains from one sample, sequenced in a study of cytomegalovirus exposure and HLA in healthy donors. PCR employed 60 Vbeta and 13 Jbeta primers. The data were produced by immunoSEQ multiplex PCR, yet TCRdb's version contains in-frame clones alone and is incomplete. The listing records over 150,000 clones. The sample consisted of PBMCs. The origin of the receptors is a boy aged 5 to 17 in good health and CMV-seronegative.

The CDR3, as DNA: TGTGCCAGCTCCGGGACAGGGAAGGGAAACACCATATATTTT. Protein product: CASSGTGKGNTIYF. The chain has TRBV6-6 and TRBJ1-3; TRBD1 matches at 9 bases. The CDR3 totals 14 residues. The germline V gene encodes CDR1 MNHNY and CDR2 SVGAGI (reference sequence). Trimming took 8 bases from V and 4 from J; bases not matched to a gene: 6.

The V call is TRBV14, the J call TRBJ1-2; 7 bases are a match to TRBD1. In germline, CDR1 is SGHDN, CDR2 FVKESK. Trimming at V came to 4 bases and at J to 9 bases, leaving 11 bases not matched to a gene. This CDR3 has 14 amino acids. This chain's CDR3 is CASSLQGVENRYTF. The CDR3 DNA is TGTGCCAGCAGCCTTCAGGGGGTGGAGAATCGCTACACCTTC.

This chain connects TRBV7-6 to TRBJ1-4; 9 bases fit TRBD1. The CDR3 is 17 amino acids. With 5 bases clipped from V and 2 bases from J, the junction kept 9 bases outside the gene matches. Germline values: CDR1 SGHVS, CDR2 FNYEAQ. The CDR3 region is CASSGNRQGVTNEKLFF. CDR3 coding DNA: TGTGCCAGCAGCGGCAACCGACAGGGGGTGACTAATGAAAAACTGTTTTTT.

The V call is TRBV5-5, the J call TRBJ2-4; possibly TRBD1 for D (5 bases). Germline CDR1 and CDR2: SGHKS and YYEKEE (reference sequence). V was cut by 0 bases and J by 5 bases, with 9 bases left in between. This CDR3 is built from 14 residues. The CDR3 region is CASSLAGFENIQYF. The CDR3 DNA reads TGTGCCAGCAGCTTGGCAGGGTTTGAAAACATTCAGTACTTC.

The rearrangement uses TRBV5-1 and TRBJ1-6; no definite D call. Trimming removed 0 bases at V and 1 base at J, with 8 bases between. Per germline, CDR1 SGHRS and CDR2 YFSETQ. The length of the CDR3 is 16 residues. Here the CDR3 reads CASSLGSGSYNSPLHF. CDR3 bases: TGCGCCAGCAGCTTGGGTTCGGGGTCCTATAATTCACCCCTCCACTTT. The entire variable domain, with the rest obtained from reference TRBV5-1 and TRBJ1-6, is as follows: KAGVTQTPRYLIKTRGQQVTLSCSPISGHRSVSWYQQTPGQGLQFLFEYFSETQRNKGNFPGRFSGRQFSNSRSEMNVSTLELGDSALYLCASSLGSGSYNSPLHFGNGTRLTVT.

The chain couples TRBV28 to TRBJ1-6, with TRBD1 identical over 8 bases. The CDR3 spans 15 residues. V dropped 7 bases and J dropped 6; count of bases not matched to a gene: 8. Germline V gene sequence: CDR1 MDHEN, CDR2 SYDVKM. In nucleotides, the CDR3 is TGTGCCAGCACCCCTCGGGACAGGCCTAATTCACCCCTCCACTTT. This gives the protein CASTPRDRPNSPLHF.

The chain couples TRBV5-1 to TRBJ1-2, with TRBD1 matching 12 bases. The CDR3 runs to 17 residues. From germline, CDR1 is SGHRS and CDR2 YFSETQ. V was pared by 2 bases and J by 6 bases, with 11 bases of the junction left unmatched. The CDR3 here is CASSFGLRDRGRDGYTF. The CDR3 region has the DNA TGCGCCAGCAGCTTTGGACTCCGGGACAGGGGGCGTGATGGCTACACCTTC.

V is TRBV14 and J is TRBJ2-7, with TRBD2 identical over 8 bases. Germline-derived CDR1 and CDR2 are SGHDN and FVKESK. This CDR3 comprises 14 residues. J was trimmed by 2 bases and V by 4 bases; bases with no gene match: 4. The CDR3 region is CASSPGGKTYEQYF. The CDR3 nucleotides are TGTGCCAGCAGCCCGGGGGGGAAGACCTACGAGCAGTACTTC.

This chain links TRBV6-5 with TRBJ2-7, with 9 bases identical to TRBD1. The CDR3 is 13 residues long. The V gene end was trimmed by 6 bases and the J gene end by 5 bases; junction bases not matched to a gene: 5. Germline V lookup: CDR1 MNHEY, CDR2 SVGAGI. The CDR3 DNA follows: TGTGCCAGCAGGACAGGGGGGGAACACGAGCAGTACTTC. It codes for CASRTGGEHEQYF.

V usage is TRBV9 and J usage is TRBJ2-5; D is unclear. There are 12 residues in the CDR3. Germline lookup yields CDR1 SGDLS and CDR2 YYNGEE. Between the trimmed V and J ends, which lost 4 bases and 0 bases, there was a span of 4 bases. The CDR3 protein is CASSFNQETQYF. The DNA for the CDR3 is TGTGCCAGCAGCTTCAACCAAGAGACCCAGTACTTC.

The chain uses TRBV19 and TRBJ1-5; a possible D gene is TRBD1 (6 bases). Germline V lookup: CDR1 LNHDA, CDR2 SQIVND (reference sequence). This CDR3 region has 15 residues. V shed 10 bases and J shed 1 base, with 17 bases lying between them. The CDR3 nucleotides read TGTGCCATTTCAGACGGGGGGGCGAGCAATCAGCCCCAGCATTTT. Its protein product is CAISDGGASNQPQHF. The full variable domain, rest sourced from reference TRBV19 and TRBJ1-5, is DGGITQSPKYLFRKEGQNVTLSCEQNLNHDAMYWYRQDPGQGLRLIYYSQIVNDFQKGDIAEGYSVSREKKESFPLTVTSAQKNPTAFYLCAISDGGASNQPQHFGDGTRLSIL.

The chain employs TRBV7-8 and TRBJ1-5; the D is unclear. The CDR3 has 13 residues. Deletions cut 10 bases from V and 0 bases from J, with 10 bases between. Germline CDR1 SGHVS, CDR2 FQNEAQ. For the CDR3, the DNA is TGTGCCATTGGGCCTCTTAGCAATCAGCCCCAGCATTTT. It codes for CAIGPLSNQPQHF.